This T cell receptor (beta chain) is from a study of shared clonotypes between healthy human individuals. The assay was immunoSEQ multiplex PCR, and TCRdb's table has in-frame clones only and misses some. This sample yields about 600,000 clones, of which more than 95% are seen a single time; 0.057% belongs to the top ten. This sequence was found in a woman aged 25 to 39 in good health. The sample comprised naive CD4+ T cells sorted from blood. The subset: CD45RA+ positively selected.

The CDR3 here is CASRAGSYGYTF. The CDR3 DNA follows: TGTGCCAGCAGGGCGGGTTCCTATGGCTACACCTTC. The genes are TRBV28 and TRBJ1-2, with D unclear. Germline V CDR1 and CDR2: MDHEN, SYDVKM. The CDR3 runs 12 residues. V lost 6 bases to trimming and J lost 4 bases, with 9 bases between them.